The 16 T cell receptor beta chains given below trace back to one sample, sequenced in a study of T cell responses to AZD1222 COVID-19 vaccine. Assay: immunoSEQ multiplex PCR; the TCRdb copy retains only in-frame clones and omits some. Among about 200,000 clones listed, 85% to 95% were seen once. The material sequenced was peripheral blood, taken 28 days after the second dose of the MenACWY control vaccine. These receptors were taken from an adult who received the MenACWY meningococcal vaccine as a control.

This chain connects TRBV6-1 to TRBJ2-4; weak D call: TRBD2 (5 bases). Per germline, CDR1 MNHNS and CDR2 SASEGT. Trimming shortened V by 1 base and J by 6 bases, and 13 bases separated the two germline ends. The CDR3 contains 15 residues. The CDR3 sequence is CASSEERGSVNIQYF. CDR3 nucleotides: TGTGCCAGCAGTGAAGAACGGGGATCGGTAAACATTCAGTACTTC.

The chain links TRBV7-8 to TRBJ2-2; TRBD2 might be the D (5 bases). This CDR3 contains 14 residues. Per germline, CDR1 SGHVS and CDR2 FQNEAQ. Between the trimmed V and J ends, which lost 6 bases and 3 bases, there was a span of 11 bases. The CDR3 protein is CASRTDSYTGELFF. In DNA, the CDR3 is TGTGCCAGCAGAACGGACTCTTACACCGGGGAGCTGTTTTTT. Supplemented by reference TRBV7-8 and TRBJ2-2, the full variable domain reads GAGVSQSPRYKVAKRGQDVALRCDPISGHVSLFWYQQALGQGPEFLTYFQNEAQLDKSGLPSDRFFAERPEGSVSTLKIQRTQQEDSAVYLCASRTDSYTGELFFGEGSRLTVL.

The table lists this clone with a count of one. In DNA, the CDR3 is TGTGCCAGCAGCAACAGGGACCCGAACACCGGGGAGCTGTTTTTT. Its translation: CASSNRDPNTGELFF. The J gene is TRBJ2-2, the V gene TRBV7-6; D is perhaps TRBD1 (6 bases). From germline, CDR1 is SGHVS and CDR2 FNYEAQ. CDR3 size: 15 residues. Deletions cut 5 bases from V and 0 bases from J, with 10 bases between. Drawing the rest from reference TRBV7-6 and TRBJ2-2, the complete variable domain is GAGVSQSPRYKVTKRGQDVALRCDPISGHVSLYWYRQALGQGPEFLTYFNYEAQQDKSGLPNDRFSAERPEGSISTLTIQRTEQRDSAMYRCASSNRDPNTGELFFGEGSRLTVL.

The chain uses TRBV30 and TRBJ2-2; D is ambiguous. The CDR3 covers 13 residues. V lost 1 base and J 5 bases, leaving 8 bases between the germline ends. Germline loops: CDR1 GTSNPN, CDR2 SVGIG (reference sequence). The CDR3 nucleotides are TGTGCCTGGAGTGAAGGAGTTACCGGGGAGCTGTTTTTT. This codes for CAWSEGVTGELFF.

V usage is TRBV15 and J usage is TRBJ1-2; 7 nucleotides agree with TRBD1. Germline CDR1 reads LNHNV; CDR2 reads YYDKDF (reference sequence). This CDR3 has 15 amino acids. V shed 2 bases, J shed 4 bases, and the junction held 7 bases outside the gene matches. The CDR3 DNA reads TGTGCCACCAGCAGATCCGGACAGGCTTCCTATGGCTACACCTTC. The encoded protein is CATSRSGQASYGYTF.

The gene calls are TRBV19 and TRBJ1-3; D call uncertain. The CDR3 runs 15 residues. V lost 7 bases to trimming and J lost 0 bases, with 13 bases between them. Per the germline V gene, CDR1 is LNHDA and CDR2 is SQIVND (reference sequence). CDR3 nucleotide sequence: TGTGCCAGTAAGGAGGCCCCAAGCTCTGGAAACACCATATATTTT. It specifies CASKEAPSSGNTIYF. The full variable domain, rest sourced from reference TRBV19 and TRBJ1-3, is DGGITQSPKYLFRKEGQNVTLSCEQNLNHDAMYWYRQDPGQGLRLIYYSQIVNDFQKGDIAEGYSVSREKKESFPLTVTSAQKNPTAFYLCASKEAPSSGNTIYFGEGSWLTVV.

This clone has a single count. The chain carries TRBV13 and TRBJ1-3; D perhaps matches TRBD1 (5 bases). The CDR3 is 14 residues long. The germline V gene has CDR1 PRHDT and CDR2 FYEKMQ (reference sequence). Deletions cut 5 bases from V and 0 bases from J, with 8 bases between. CDR3 sequence (DNA): TGTGCCAGCAGCCCGGGGGTCTCTGGAAACACCATATATTTT. Amino acids: CASSPGVSGNTIYF.

As to this clone: At the DNA level, this CDR3 is encoded by other sequences in the same sample as well. Here the CDR3 DNA reads TGCGCCAGCAGCCAAGCAGGGGGATATGGCTACACCTTC. This encodes CASSQAGGYGYTF. V is TRBV4-3 and J is TRBJ1-2, with TRBD1 matching over 7 bases. The CDR3 loop spans 13 amino acids. J was trimmed by 5 bases and V by 1 base; bases with no gene match: 1. CDR1 and CDR2 (germline): LGHNA, YSLEER.

This clone was recorded a few times. The chain is built from TRBV27 and TRBJ2-5; possibly TRBD1 for D (6 bases). The CDR3 runs 15 residues. V dropped 5 bases and J dropped 5 bases, with 18 bases sitting between them. Germline-derived CDR1 and CDR2 are MNHEY and SMNVEV (reference sequence). CDR3 DNA: TGTGCCAGCAGTACATTAACAGGGAGAAAGGAGACCCAGTACTTC. This translates into CASSTLTGRKETQYF.

The chain has TRBV14 and TRBJ2-5; tentative D call: TRBD1 (5 bases). This CDR3 is built from 13 residues. Between the trimmed V and J ends, which lost 4 bases and 2 bases, there was a span of 8 bases. CDR1 is SGHDN and CDR2 is FVKESK in the germline V gene. The CDR3: CASSRGPQETQYF. The CDR3 DNA follows: TGTGCCAGCAGCCGGGGCCCTCAAGAGACCCAGTACTTC. The complete variable domain, with remaining parts taken from reference TRBV14 and TRBJ2-5, reads EAGVTQFPSHSVIEKGQTVTLRCDPISGHDNLYWYRRVMGKEIKFLLHFVKESKQDESGMPNNRFLAERTGGTYSTLKVQPAELEDSGVYFCASSRGPQETQYFGPGTRLLVL.

This clone was observed a handful of times. V and J are TRBV20-1 and TRBJ2-3; 14 bases fit TRBD2. Per the germline V gene, CDR1 is DFQATT and CDR2 is SNEGSKA (reference sequence). The trim removed 3 bases at V and 7 bases at J, leaving 9 bases unmatched. CDR3 length: 16 amino acids. CDR3 DNA sequence: TGCAGTGCTAGTTCCTCGGGGACTAGCGGGAGAAATACGCAGTATTTT. Translated: CSASSSGTSGRNTQYF.

The V call is TRBV28, the J call TRBJ1-5, with D perhaps matching TRBD1 (5 bases). CDR1 and CDR2 (germline): MDHEN, SYDVKM. V was cut by 6 bases and J by 2 bases, with 17 bases left in between. The CDR3 length is 16 residues. The CDR3 DNA sequence: TGTGCCAGCAGGGAGTGGGGCGGGTCGGGCAATCAGCCCCAGCATTTT. Its translation is CASREWGGSGNQPQHF.

The chain links TRBV27 to TRBJ1-2; 8 positions match TRBD1. Trimming at V came to 4 bases and at J to 5 bases, leaving 6 bases not matched to a gene. The CDR3 is 14 residues long. CDR1 is MNHEY and CDR2 is SMNVEV in the germline V gene (reference sequence). This CDR3 reads CASSSRTGWYGYTF. Written as DNA, the CDR3 is TGTGCCAGCAGTTCTCGGACAGGGTGGTATGGCTACACCTTC.

The rearrangement uses TRBV20-1 and TRBJ1-1; D might be TRBD1 (6 bases). The ends were cut back, 3 bases at V and 4 bases at J, with 15 bases in the middle. This CDR3 is built from 14 residues. Per the germline V gene, CDR1 is DFQATT and CDR2 is SNEGSKA (reference sequence). CDR3 residues: CSASQWQGLTEAFF. CDR3 nucleotides: TGCAGTGCTAGTCAGTGGCAGGGGCTCACTGAAGCTTTCTTT.

The chain couples TRBV28 to TRBJ2-5, with D possibly matching TRBD2 (5 bases). Trimming removed 5 bases at V and 3 bases at J, with 16 bases between. Germline-derived CDR1 and CDR2 are MDHEN and SYDVKM. The CDR3 contains 15 residues. CDR3 amino acids: CASSGGIAYEETQYF. Here the CDR3 DNA reads TGTGCCAGCAGTGGTGGAATAGCGTATGAAGAGACCCAGTACTTC.

The chain uses TRBV19 and TRBJ2-3, with TRBD2 identical over 15 bases. V gave up 6 bases and J gave up 4 bases; unmatched junction bases: 2. CDR3 length equals 15 residues. Germline CDR1 is LNHDA and CDR2 is SQIVND (reference sequence). DNA of the CDR3: TGTGCCAGTAGAGGACTAGCGGGAGGGGCAGATACGCAGTATTTT. Translating gives CASRGLAGGADTQYF.